These T cell receptor beta chains were read from a single sample in a study of CD8 T cells in Susac syndrome. TCRdb independently ran MiXCR on the immunoSEQ multiplex PCR reads; one entry per CDR3 protein. The sample holds 150,000 to 200,000 distinct CDR3 sequences; roughly 91% are singletons and the top ten take 0.087%. Material: CD4+ T cells from PBMCs. The receptors originated from a human donor with Susac syndrome. Both conserved end residues are part of each CDR3.

v_call	j_call	cdr3_aa
TRBV24-1	TRBJ1-1	CATSDLDAGQCMNTEAFF
TRBV6-5	TRBJ2-7	CASSYSGTSGSYEQYF
TRBV20-1	TRBJ2-5	CSASARRPQETQYF
TRBV7-2	TRBJ2-7	CASSHVTGGPYEQYF
TRBV9	TRBJ1-3	CASSLGQGSGNTIYF
TRBV7-9	TRBJ2-5	CASSLLAGVETQYF
TRBV7-8	TRBJ2-5	CASSLAEVWQETQYF
TRBV5-1	TRBJ2-5	CASSAPRLAGGEETQYF
TRBV29-1	TRBJ1-2	CSVGGSYGYTF
TRBV20-1	TRBJ2-2	CSARGQRRDFDTGELFF
TRBV4-1	TRBJ1-3	CASSQVGGVGNTIYF
TRBV6-5	TRBJ2-7	CASSYSGLAQRGYEQYF
TRBV3-1	TRBJ2-3	CASSQGTGTGTDTQYF
TRBV9	TRBJ1-6	CASGLGQSSYNSPLHF
TRBV28	TRBJ1-1	CASRPQAGAKAEAFF
TRBV7-2	TRBJ2-1	CASSLWLAGENEQFF
TRBV5-1	TRBJ1-5	CASSLSPLGGQPQHF
TRBV12-3/TRBV12-4	TRBJ2-7	CASIPSGTVTYEQYF
TRBV30	TRBJ2-6	CAWSVGADSGANVLTF
TRBV5-1	TRBJ2-3	CASSLLPGSTDTQYF
TRBV28	TRBJ1-2	CASRKTGSGYGYTF
TRBV5-1	TRBJ2-3	CASSLRVAQGDTQYF
TRBV7-2	TRBJ2-3	CASSLVGGGGTDTQYF
TRBV5-4	TRBJ1-2	CASSDGAGGARGYTF
TRBV30	TRBJ2-1	CAWSVLQGFDNEQFF
TRBV10-3	TRBJ2-1	CAISESGLAVDEQFF
TRBV5-4	TRBJ2-7	CASSLRDTYEQYF
TRBV4-1	TRBJ1-5	CASSQDEYRFGQPQHF
TRBV20-1	TRBJ1-5	CSAMKPGGLSNQPQHF
TRBV11-3	TRBJ2-1	CASSLFGTSGYNEQFF
TRBV5-1	TRBJ2-3	CASSRTQTPGSDTQYF
TRBV20-1	TRBJ1-5	CSARERAGDQPQHF
TRBV6-1	TRBJ2-5	CASIEDRDQETQYF
TRBV3-1	TRBJ2-1	CASSPSAPRGEQFF
TRBV3-1	TRBJ2-4	CASRSRHLPLHF
TRBV2	TRBJ2-5	CASRGTSQETQYF
TRBV5-4	TRBJ2-1	CASSLWGSGRALEFF